These 19 T cell receptor beta chains were all obtained from the same sample, sequenced in a study of cytomegalovirus exposure and HLA in healthy donors. With 60 Vbeta and 13 Jbeta primers, the PCR was carried out. Libraries were prepared by immunoSEQ multiplex PCR; TCRdb keeps only in-frame clonotypes and omits some of them. The sample holds tens of thousands of clones; approximately 63% are singletons and the top ten take roughly 6.7%. Sequencing was carried out using PBMCs. All receptors derive from a woman in her twenties or thirties in good health and CMV-seronegative.

J is TRBJ2-7 and V is TRBV4-2; no firm D call. Looked up from germline, CDR1 is LGHNA and CDR2 is YNFKEQ. The germline V and J ends were trimmed by 1 base and 5 bases, with 21 bases remaining between them. This CDR3 spans 17 amino acids. The CDR3 protein is CASSQVTHSLPPNEQYF. The CDR3 DNA reads as TGTGCCAGCAGCCAAGTAACCCACTCCCTACCCCCCAACGAGCAGTACTTC.

V is TRBV5-1 and J is TRBJ1-1, with 8 bases lining up with TRBD1. CDR1 is SGHRS and CDR2 is YFSETQ in the germline V gene. The V and J ends lost 5 bases and 4 bases, in that order; junction bases with no gene match: 7. The CDR3 is 14 residues long. The DNA of the CDR3 is TGCGCCAGCAGAGTCCAGGGGGCGGGCACTGAAGCTTTCTTT. As protein: CASRVQGAGTEAFF.

This chain links TRBV9 with TRBJ2-5, with a possible D match to TRBD2 (5 bases). Trimming took off 4 bases at V and 5 bases at J, with 21 bases between the two ends. The germline V gene encodes CDR1 SGDLS and CDR2 YYNGEE. This CDR3 comprises 16 residues. CDR3 DNA sequence: TGTGCCAGCAGCCCTCCAGCGGCTAGTTCGGGGGAGACCCAGTACTTC. This codes for CASSPPAASSGETQYF.

This chain connects TRBV7-9 to TRBJ1-1, with 7 bases aligning to TRBD1. This CDR3 spans 17 amino acids. V was pared by 5 bases and J by 4 bases, with 16 bases of the junction left unmatched. CDR1 and CDR2 from the germline V gene are SEHNR and FQNEAQ (reference sequence). The CDR3 nucleotides are TGTGCCAGCAGCGTTGGTGGAGGGGGCGCTCGAGGCACTGAAGCTTTCTTT. This encodes CASSVGGGGARGTEAFF.

The chain combines TRBV7-3 with TRBJ1-1; D unresolved. Trimming took off 2 bases at V and 2 bases at J, with 9 bases between the two ends. Germline V gives CDR1 SGHTA, CDR2 FQGTGA. The CDR3 is made up of 14 amino acids. For the CDR3, the DNA is TGTGCCAGCAGCTTATCGTACACAAACACTGAAGCTTTCTTT. Translated: CASSLSYTNTEAFF.

The V and J genes are TRBV28 and TRBJ2-2; TRBD2 agrees at 12 bases. The germline V gene has CDR1 MDHEN and CDR2 SYDVKM. V lost 5 bases and J lost 7; bases outside the gene matches: 5. The CDR3 totals 15 residues. CDR3 in amino acids: CASSGPSGRGGELFF. The CDR3, as DNA: TGTGCCAGCAGTGGCCCTAGCGGGAGGGGCGGGGAGCTGTTTTTT.

The chain links TRBV10-3 to TRBJ2-5; TRBD2 aligns across 7 bases. Trimming at V came to 8 bases and at J to 0 bases, leaving 3 bases not matched to a gene. This CDR3 region has 13 residues. In germline, CDR1 is ENHRY, CDR2 SYGVKD. CDR3 amino acids: CAIAGTNQETQYF. The CDR3 bases are TGTGCCATCGCGGGGACTAACCAAGAGACCCAGTACTTC.

The chain recombines TRBV6-5 with TRBJ1-5; possible D gene TRBD1, 5 bases. V lost 5 bases, J lost 6 bases, and 11 bases lay in between. Per the germline V gene, CDR1 is MNHEY and CDR2 is SVGAGI. The CDR3 is 13 residues long. The CDR3 sequence: CASSRQSGQPQHF. In DNA, the CDR3 is TGTGCCAGCAGTCGACAGTCGGGTCAGCCCCAGCATTTT.

V and J are TRBV4-1 and TRBJ1-4, with TRBD1 as a possible D gene (5 bases). The ends were cut back, 0 bases at V and 7 bases at J, with 21 bases in the middle. The CDR3 has 18 residues. Germline values: CDR1 MGHRA, CDR2 YSYEKL. The CDR3, as DNA: TGCGCCAGCAGCCAAGATTGGCCAATACAGGAAGAAGGTGAAAAACTGTTTTTT. It specifies CASSQDWPIQEEGEKLFF.

The J gene is TRBJ1-4, the V gene TRBV11-2, with a weak D call TRBD1 (5 bases). Germline CDR1 reads SGHAT; CDR2 reads FQNNGV. Trimming left V 0 bases short and J 8 bases short, with 10 bases between. This CDR3 is built from 14 residues. CDR3 DNA sequence: TGTGCCAGCAGCTTAGAGCAGGGTGGCGAAAAACTGTTTTTT. Its translation is CASSLEQGGEKLFF.

There are a few counts of this clone. The J gene is TRBJ2-2, the V gene TRBV2; TRBD2 aligns across 8 bases. Trimming cost V 5 bases and J 0 bases; bases outside gene matches: 17. The V gene's germline CDR1 is SNHLY and CDR2 FYNNEI. The CDR3 totals 20 residues. Here the CDR3 DNA reads TGTGCCAGCAGTTCCCGAGGGAGCGGGGGCCCGTTCGCGAACACCGGGGAGCTGTTTTTT. Translated, it gives CASSSRGSGGPFANTGELFF.

The chain uses TRBV7-9 and TRBJ1-3; 7 bases map to TRBD1. V lost 3 bases and J lost 4; bases outside the gene matches: 3. The CDR3 consists of 14 residues. Germline V gene sequence: CDR1 SEHNR, CDR2 FQNEAQ (reference sequence). CDR3 sequence: CASSFTGEGNTIYF. CDR3 sequence (DNA): TGTGCCAGCAGCTTTACAGGGGAGGGAAACACCATATATTTT.

The rearrangement joins TRBV6-1 to TRBJ2-3, with D uncertain. V lost 6 bases and J 6 bases, leaving 16 bases between the germline ends. The CDR3 totals 14 residues. Germline CDR1 is MNHNS and CDR2 is SASEGT. Here the CDR3 DNA reads TGTGCCAGCAGGGTTTGGCCAATTTTGGATACGCAGTATTTT. The encoded protein is CASRVWPILDTQYF.

The genes are TRBV6-6 and TRBJ2-1; 8 bases fit TRBD2. The CDR3 loop spans 15 amino acids. The J segment lost 7 bases and the V segment lost 6 bases, leaving 11 bases of the junction unmatched. Germline-derived CDR1 and CDR2 are MNHNY and SVGAGI (reference sequence). The chain's CDR3 is CASRILSGVPNEQFF. CDR3 sequence (DNA): TGTGCCAGCAGGATTCTTAGCGGGGTGCCAAATGAGCAGTTCTTC.

This clone was counted only a few times. The chain combines TRBV7-6 with TRBJ2-7; 7 nucleotides match TRBD2. In germline, CDR1 is SGHVS, CDR2 FNYEAQ. V was clipped by 3 bases and J by 5 bases; unmatched bases: 4. The CDR3 totals 13 residues. Here the CDR3 DNA reads TGTGCCAGCAGCTTGGCGGGAGTGGACGAGCAGTACTTC. Translating it yields CASSLAGVDEQYF.

The chain carries TRBV5-1 and TRBJ2-2, with 7 bases fitting TRBD1. This CDR3 spans 12 amino acids. Unmatched junction bases numbered 4, after V lost 7 bases and J lost 7 bases. From germline, CDR1 is SGHRS and CDR2 YFSETQ. CDR3 protein: CASGRGSGELFF. DNA for the CDR3: TGCGCCAGCGGCAGGGGGAGCGGGGAGCTGTTTTTT.

J is TRBJ2-1 and V is TRBV7-9; 9 bases line up with TRBD1. The length of the CDR3 is 13 residues. V shed 8 bases and J 9 bases; nucleotides not matched to a gene: 8. Per germline, CDR1 SEHNR and CDR2 FQNEAQ (reference sequence). The CDR3 is CASRYRGRPEQFF. The CDR3 nucleotides read TGTGCCAGCCGTTACAGGGGGCGCCCTGAGCAGTTCTTC.

The chain couples TRBV5-1 to TRBJ2-1, with 8 nucleotides matching TRBD2. V lost 0 bases, J lost 2 bases, and 7 bases stayed unmatched. The CDR3 is 17 amino acids. Germline CDR1 is SGHRS and CDR2 is YFSETQ. The CDR3 spells CASSLVSSGGPYNEQFF. As DNA, the CDR3 is TGCGCCAGCAGCTTGGTTTCAAGCGGGGGACCCTACAATGAGCAGTTCTTC. Full variable domain (missing parts from reference TRBV5-1 and TRBJ2-1): KAGVTQTPRYLIKTRGQQVTLSCSPISGHRSVSWYQQTPGQGLQFLFEYFSETQRNKGNFPGRFSGRQFSNSRSEMNVSTLELGDSALYLCASSLVSSGGPYNEQFFGPGTRLTVL.

V is TRBV7-2 and J is TRBJ1-1; 8 bases map to TRBD1. The CDR3 contains 15 residues. The germline gives CDR1 SGHTA, CDR2 FQGNSA. Trimming cost V 7 bases and J 2 bases; bases outside gene matches: 9. The CDR3, as DNA: TGTGCCAGCACCTCCCGCGGACAGGGTAACACTGAAGCTTTCTTT. It is translated as CASTSRGQGNTEAFF.